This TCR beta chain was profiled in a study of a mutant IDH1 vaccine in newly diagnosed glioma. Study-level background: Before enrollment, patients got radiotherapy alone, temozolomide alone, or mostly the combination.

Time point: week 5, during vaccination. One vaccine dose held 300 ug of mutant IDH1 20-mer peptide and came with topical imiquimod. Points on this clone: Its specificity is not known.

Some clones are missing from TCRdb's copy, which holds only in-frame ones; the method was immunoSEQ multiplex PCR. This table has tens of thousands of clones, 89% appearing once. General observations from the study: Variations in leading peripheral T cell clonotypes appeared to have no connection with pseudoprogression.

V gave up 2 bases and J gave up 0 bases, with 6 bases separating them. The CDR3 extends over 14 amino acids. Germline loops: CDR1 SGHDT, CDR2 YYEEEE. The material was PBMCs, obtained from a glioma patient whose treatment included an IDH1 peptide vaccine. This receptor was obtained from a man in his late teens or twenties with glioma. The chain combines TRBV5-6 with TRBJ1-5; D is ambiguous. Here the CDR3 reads CASSLENSNQPQHF. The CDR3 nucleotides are TGTGCCAGCAGCTTAGAAAATAGCAATCAGCCCCAGCATTTT.